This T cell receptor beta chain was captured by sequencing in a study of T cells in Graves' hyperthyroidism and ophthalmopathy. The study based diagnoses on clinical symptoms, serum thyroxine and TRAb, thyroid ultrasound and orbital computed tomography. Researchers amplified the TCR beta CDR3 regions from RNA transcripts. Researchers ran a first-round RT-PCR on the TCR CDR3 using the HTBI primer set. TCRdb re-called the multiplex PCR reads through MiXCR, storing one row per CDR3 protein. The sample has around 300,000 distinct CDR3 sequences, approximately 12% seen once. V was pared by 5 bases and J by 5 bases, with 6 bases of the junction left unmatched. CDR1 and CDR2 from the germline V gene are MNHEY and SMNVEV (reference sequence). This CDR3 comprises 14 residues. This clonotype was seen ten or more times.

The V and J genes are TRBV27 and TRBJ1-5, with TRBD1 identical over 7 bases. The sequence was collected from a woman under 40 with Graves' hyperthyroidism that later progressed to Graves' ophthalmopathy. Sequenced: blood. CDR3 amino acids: CASSDRDSHQPQHF. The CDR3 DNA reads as TGTGCCAGCAGTGACCGGGACAGCCATCAGCCCCAGCATTTT.